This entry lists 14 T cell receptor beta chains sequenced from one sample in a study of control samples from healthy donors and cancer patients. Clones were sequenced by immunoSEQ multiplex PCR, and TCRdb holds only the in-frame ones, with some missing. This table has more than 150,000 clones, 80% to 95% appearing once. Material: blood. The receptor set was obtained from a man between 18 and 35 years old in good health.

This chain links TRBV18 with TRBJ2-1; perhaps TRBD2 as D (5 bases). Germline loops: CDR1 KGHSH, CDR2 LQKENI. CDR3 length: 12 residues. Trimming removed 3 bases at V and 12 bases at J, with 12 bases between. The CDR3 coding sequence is TGTGCCAGCTCACCTCCCTATGGAGGGCAGTTCTTC. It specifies CASSPPYGGQFF.

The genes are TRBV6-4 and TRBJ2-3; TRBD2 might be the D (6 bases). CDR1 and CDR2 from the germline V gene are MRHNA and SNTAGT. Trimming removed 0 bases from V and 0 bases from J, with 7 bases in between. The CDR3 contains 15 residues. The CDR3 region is CASSDSGGSTDTQYF. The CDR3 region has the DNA TGTGCCAGCAGTGACTCGGGGGGAAGCACAGATACGCAGTATTTT.

In DNA form, the CDR3 reads TGTGCCAGCAGGTCTCCAATACCCCACGAGCAGTACTTC. Translation gives CASRSPIPHEQYF. This chain uses TRBV27 with TRBJ2-7; D gene uncertain. The CDR3 runs to 13 residues. Trimming stripped 6 bases from V and 5 bases from J, with 14 bases between. From germline, CDR1 is MNHEY and CDR2 SMNVEV (reference sequence).

CDR3 nucleotide sequence: TGTGCCAGTAGCGGACAGTTGAGCTCTGGAAACACCATATATTTT. Its translation: CASSGQLSSGNTIYF. The V and J genes are TRBV19 and TRBJ1-3; a possible D gene is TRBD1 (6 bases). V was clipped by 6 bases and J by 0 bases, with 12 bases between them. Germline loops: CDR1 LNHDA, CDR2 SQIVND (reference sequence). The CDR3 sequence is 15 residues long.

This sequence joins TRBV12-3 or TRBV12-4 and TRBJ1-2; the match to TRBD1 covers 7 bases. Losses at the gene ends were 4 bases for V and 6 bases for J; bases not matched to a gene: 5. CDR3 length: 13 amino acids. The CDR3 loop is CASSSEGGNGYTF. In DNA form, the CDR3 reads TGTGCCAGCAGTTCCGAAGGGGGCAATGGCTACACCTTC.

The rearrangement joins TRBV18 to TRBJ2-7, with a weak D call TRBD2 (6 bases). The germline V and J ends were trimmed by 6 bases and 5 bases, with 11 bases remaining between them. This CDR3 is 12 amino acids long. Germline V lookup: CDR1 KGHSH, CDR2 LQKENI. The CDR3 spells CASSPGVHEQYF. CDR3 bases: TGTGCCAGCTCCCCGGGGGTACACGAGCAGTACTTC.

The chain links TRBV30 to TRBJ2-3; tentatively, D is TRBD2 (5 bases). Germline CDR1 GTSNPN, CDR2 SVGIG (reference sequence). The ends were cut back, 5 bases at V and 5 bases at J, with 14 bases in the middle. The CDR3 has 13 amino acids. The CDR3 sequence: CAWGREDKDTQYF. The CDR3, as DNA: TGTGCCTGGGGACGGGAAGATAAAGATACGCAGTATTTT. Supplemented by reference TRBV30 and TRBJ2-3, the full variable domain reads SQTIHQWPATLVQPVGSPLSLECTVEGTSNPNLYWYRQAAGRGLQLLFYSVGIGQISSEVPQNLSASRPQDRQFILSSKKLLLSDSGFYLCAWGREDKDTQYFGPGTRLTVL.

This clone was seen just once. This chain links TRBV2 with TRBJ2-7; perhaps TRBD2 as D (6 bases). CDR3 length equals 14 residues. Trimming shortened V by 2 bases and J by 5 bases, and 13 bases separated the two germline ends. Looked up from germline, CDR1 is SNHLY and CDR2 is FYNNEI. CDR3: CASSELSGGHEQYF. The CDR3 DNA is TGTGCCAGCAGTGAACTGTCTGGAGGGCACGAGCAGTACTTC.

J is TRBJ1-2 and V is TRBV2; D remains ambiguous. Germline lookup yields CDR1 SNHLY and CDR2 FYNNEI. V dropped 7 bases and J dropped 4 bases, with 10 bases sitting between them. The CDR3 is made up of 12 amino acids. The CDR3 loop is CASTRELYGYTF. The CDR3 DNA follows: TGTGCCAGCACACGGGAGCTCTATGGCTACACCTTC.

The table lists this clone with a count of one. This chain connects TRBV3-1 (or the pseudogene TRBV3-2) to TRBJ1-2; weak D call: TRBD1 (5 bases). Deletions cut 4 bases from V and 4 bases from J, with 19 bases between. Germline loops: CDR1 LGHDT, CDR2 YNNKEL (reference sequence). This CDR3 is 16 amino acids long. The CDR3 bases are TGTGCCAGCAGCCGAGCGACGGGGGGTTTTGGCTATGGCTACACCTTC. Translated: CASSRATGGFGYGYTF.

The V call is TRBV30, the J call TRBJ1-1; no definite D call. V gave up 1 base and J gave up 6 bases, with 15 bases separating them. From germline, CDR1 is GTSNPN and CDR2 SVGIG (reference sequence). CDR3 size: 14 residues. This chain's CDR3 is CAWSAARVNSEAFF. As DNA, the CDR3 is TGTGCCTGGAGTGCAGCGAGAGTTAACTCTGAAGCTTTCTTT.

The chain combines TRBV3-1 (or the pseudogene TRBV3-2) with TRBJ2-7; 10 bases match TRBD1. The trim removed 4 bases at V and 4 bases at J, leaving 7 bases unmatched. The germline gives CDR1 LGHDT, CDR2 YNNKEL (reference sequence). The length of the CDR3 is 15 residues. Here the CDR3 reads CASSPTGDRGYEQYF. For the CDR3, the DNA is TGTGCCAGCAGCCCCACAGGGGACAGGGGATACGAGCAGTACTTC.

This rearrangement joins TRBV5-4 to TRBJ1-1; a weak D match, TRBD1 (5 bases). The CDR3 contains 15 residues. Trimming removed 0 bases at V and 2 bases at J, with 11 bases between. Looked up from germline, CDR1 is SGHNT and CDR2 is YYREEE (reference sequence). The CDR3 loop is CASSLGRGVNTEAFF. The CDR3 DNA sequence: TGTGCCAGCAGCTTGGGTCGGGGGGTTAACACTGAAGCTTTCTTT.

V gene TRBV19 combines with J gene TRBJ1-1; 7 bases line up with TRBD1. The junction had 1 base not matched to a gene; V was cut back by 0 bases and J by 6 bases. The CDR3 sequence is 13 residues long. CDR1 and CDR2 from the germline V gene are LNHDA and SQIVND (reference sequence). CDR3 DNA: TGTGCCAGTAGTATAGACAGGGGGGCTGAAGCTTTCTTT. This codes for CASSIDRGAEAFF.